Reported below is one TCR beta chain. Its antigen is still unknown. Repertoires were generated with immunoSEQ multiplex PCR, while TCRdb's copy carries only in-frame clones and drops some. The sample lists just under 75,000 clones, roughly 79% occurring once. Pools of viral peptides were used by the ViraFEST assay to expand antigen-specific CD4+ T cells ahead of sequencing. Having been cultured for around nine days, the cells underwent CD4+ T cell isolation. The vaccine recipients had no prior SARS-CoV-2 infection, with negative nucleocapsid antibodies. A few million PBMC per well were cultured with around 11 IU/ml IL-2 and 8 to 10 ug/ml peptides. This specimen belongs to a study of vaccination effects on CD4 cells after COVID-19. Study as a whole: As their vaccination, participants received two doses of either BNT162b2 or mRNA-1273.

Study-wide results and limits: In healthy vaccinees, only 1 of 255 vaccine-induced clones cross-reacted with common cold coronaviruses. Relatively few convalescent patients took part in the study, which had no early post-infection timepoints.

CDR1 and CDR2 (germline): SGDLS, YYNGEE. After removal of 4 bases from V and 8 bases from J, the junction contained 12 bases not matched to a gene. CDR3 length: 15 amino acids. This TCR came from a human donor who received a COVID-19 vaccine. Sequences were derived from CD4+ T cells from PBMCs cultured with HCoV-NL63 spike peptides, sampled before COVID-19 vaccination. This chain uses TRBV9 with TRBJ1-3, with 7 nucleotides matching TRBD1. The CDR3 protein is CASSSRGTAADTIYF. The CDR3, as DNA: TGTGCCAGCAGCTCCCGCGGGACAGCGGCGGACACCATATATTTT.